The present T cell receptor beta chain was sequenced within a study of graft-versus-host responses after intestinal transplantation. Germline CDR1 is SGHAT and CDR2 is FQNNGV. The CDR3 length is 14 residues. Trimming cost V 0 bases and J 0 bases, with 5 bases left between them. Produced via immunoSEQ multiplex PCR; TCRdb's table is partial and in-frame only. The sample has about 93,000 clones, over 85% seen once. As regards this clone: Its antigen remains unidentified.

Source: unstimulated CD8+ T cells sorted from spleen or lymph node cells, taken before intestinal transplant. The TCR sequence derives from a human donor who received an intestinal transplant. This chain joins TRBV11-2 and TRBJ1-1; no clear D gene. CDR3 nucleotide sequence: TGTGCCAGCAGCTTAGACCCGGTGAACACTGAAGCTTTCTTT. It translates to CASSLDPVNTEAFF.